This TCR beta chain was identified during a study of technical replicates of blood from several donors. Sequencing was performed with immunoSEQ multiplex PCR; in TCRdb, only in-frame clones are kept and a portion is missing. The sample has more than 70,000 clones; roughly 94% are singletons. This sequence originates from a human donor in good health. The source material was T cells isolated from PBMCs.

CDR3 sequence: CASSKSTRDRSNSYNSPLHF. The CDR3 DNA is TGTGCCAGCAGCAAGTCCACCCGGGACAGGTCGAATTCCTATAATTCACCCCTCCACTTT. The chain has TRBV4-2 and TRBJ1-6; TRBD1 matches 8 bases. Germline loops: CDR1 LGHNA, CDR2 YNFKEQ. CDR3 length: 20 amino acids. V trimming: 5 bases; J trimming: 1 base; junction bases outside the gene matches: 16.